The 4 T cell receptor beta chains below were found in one sample sequenced in a study of spatial heterogeneity in lung cancer. Study-wide findings and caveats: Intratumoral expanded alpha and beta TCR counts were found to track tumor mutation counts.

Their recognized antigens are unknown. Time point of the sample: sample taken at primary tumor resection. TCRdb ran MiXCR on the 5' RACE reads and lists one entry per CDR3 protein. Of more than 2,500 distinct CDR3 sequences in the sample, about 8% are singletons; the top ten hold around 9.7%. This specimen consisted of lung tumor tissue, obtained at surgery. These receptors came from a female donor with early-stage non-small cell lung cancer.

This clonotype was observed at least ten times. The CDR3 loop is CSATKRGGQGKQYF. As DNA, the CDR3 is TGCAGTGCTACGAAGCGGGGGGGCCAGGGGAAGCAGTACTTC. This chain joins TRBV20-1 and TRBJ2-7, with 10 bases identical to TRBD2. Germline CDR1 reads DFQATT; CDR2 reads SNEGSKA (reference sequence). Germline trimming cut 4 bases from V and 8 bases from J; bases unmatched to any gene: 11. The CDR3 contains 14 residues.

This clonotype was counted only a few times. The genes are TRBV3-1 and TRBJ2-7, with no clear D. The CDR3 is made up of 12 amino acids. CDR1 and CDR2 from the germline V gene are LGHDT and YNNKEL (reference sequence). The V and J ends lost 4 bases and 4 bases respectively, with 8 bases between them. Here the CDR3 DNA reads TGTGCCAGCAGCCTCAGAGGATACGAGCAGTACTTC. This translates into CASSLRGYEQYF.

In its sample, this clonotype is medium-sized. The chain links TRBV5-4 to TRBJ2-3, with D possibly matching TRBD2 (6 bases). V lost 4 bases and J 2 bases, leaving 14 bases between the germline ends. The CDR3 length is 15 residues. Germline-derived CDR1 and CDR2 are SGHNT and YYREEE (reference sequence). This CDR3 is CASSLGGYDTDTQYF. In DNA, the CDR3 is TGTGCCAGCAGCCTTGGAGGGTACGACACAGATACGCAGTATTTT.

This clonotype appeared many times. This chain links TRBV4-2 with TRBJ1-5; 9 bases are shared with TRBD1. The V segment lost 3 bases and the J segment 6 bases; nucleotides outside the gene matches: 9. The CDR3 extends over 16 amino acids. CDR1 LGHNA and CDR2 YNFKEQ come from the germline V gene. The CDR3 region is CASSHLRQGDGQPQHF. The CDR3 DNA is TGTGCCAGCAGCCATCTCAGACAGGGGGATGGTCAGCCCCAGCATTTT.